The 14 T cell receptor beta chains below all came from one sample that was sequenced in a study of a mutant IDH1 vaccine in newly diagnosed glioma. The assay was immunoSEQ multiplex PCR, and TCRdb's table has in-frame clones only and misses some. The table lists around 38,000 clones, about 79% of them singletons. The time point: week 5, during vaccination. A 20-mer mutant IDH1 peptide at 300 ug was injected subcutaneously with topical imiquimod. No antigen has been identified for these receptors. Sequenced material: PBMCs, taken from a glioma patient whose treatment included an IDH1 peptide vaccine. The source is a man aged 25 to 40 with glioma.

The chain is built from TRBV27 and TRBJ2-7; tentatively, D is TRBD1 (6 bases). This CDR3 is built from 15 residues. Trimming pared 5 bases from V and 5 bases from J, leaving 19 bases between. Germline lookup yields CDR1 MNHEY and CDR2 SMNVEV (reference sequence). This CDR3 is CASSPYRERVDEQYF. Here the CDR3 DNA reads TGTGCCAGCAGTCCCTACAGGGAAAGGGTCGACGAGCAGTACTTC.

The rearrangement uses TRBV5-1 and TRBJ1-4, with D unclear. Germline V gene sequence: CDR1 SGHRS, CDR2 YFSETQ. The CDR3 is 16 amino acids. V was shortened by 4 bases and J by 0 bases, with 13 bases between the two germline ends. The CDR3 reads CASSEEDGATNEKLFF. The CDR3 nucleotides read TGCGCCAGCAGCGAAGAGGACGGAGCAACTAATGAAAAACTGTTTTTT.

J is TRBJ1-1 and V is TRBV5-6, with a weak D call TRBD1 (5 bases). Germline loops: CDR1 SGHDT, CDR2 YYEEEE. The CDR3 loop spans 16 amino acids. Between the trimmed V and J ends, which lost 2 bases and 5 bases, there was a span of 19 bases. This CDR3 is CASSFLRVFGNTEAFF. DNA of the CDR3: TGTGCCAGCAGCTTCCTCAGGGTCTTCGGTAATACTGAAGCTTTCTTT.

This chain connects TRBV7-8 to TRBJ2-7; 8 nucleotides line up with TRBD2. Trimming took 3 bases from V and 6 from J; bases not matched to a gene: 7. In germline, CDR1 is SGHVS, CDR2 FQNEAQ. The CDR3 has 14 residues. The CDR3 region has the DNA TGTGCCAGCAGCTTGGGTGGCGGGAGGCTCGAGCAGTACTTC. Its protein product is CASSLGGGRLEQYF.

The rearrangement uses TRBV10-2 and TRBJ2-2, with TRBD2 matching over 15 bases. CDR1 WSHSY and CDR2 SAAADI come from the germline V gene. The ends lost 5 bases at V and 6 bases at J; junction bases unmatched: 1. The CDR3 covers 15 residues. Written as DNA, the CDR3 is TGCGCCAGCAGTCGGACTAGCGGGGGGGCCGGGGAGCTGTTTTTT. It yields the protein CASSRTSGGAGELFF.

This chain uses TRBV5-6 with TRBJ1-1; no firm D call. Between the trimmed V and J ends, which lost 4 bases and 0 bases, there was a span of 10 bases. The CDR3 loop spans 14 amino acids. Germline CDR1 SGHDT, CDR2 YYEEEE. CDR3 sequence (DNA): TGTGCCAGCAGCCCGATAGGCGTGAACACTGAAGCTTTCTTT. Protein sequence: CASSPIGVNTEAFF. Combining the CDR3 with reference TRBV5-6 and TRBJ1-1 gives the whole variable domain DAGVTQSPTHLIKTRGQQVTLRCSPKSGHDTVSWYQQALGQGPQFIFQYYEEEERQRGNFPDRFSGHQFPNYSSELNVNALLLGDSALYLCASSPIGVNTEAFFGQGTRLTVV.

This sequence joins TRBV9 and TRBJ2-3; D uncertain. This CDR3 is 14 amino acids long. V lost 2 bases to trimming and J lost 0 bases, with 7 bases between them. Germline CDR1 SGDLS, CDR2 YYNGEE. CDR3 region: CASSVDSSTDTQYF. The CDR3 DNA reads TGTGCCAGCAGCGTCGACTCTAGCACAGATACGCAGTATTTT.

This clone has a handful of counts. The chain has TRBV6-1 and TRBJ2-7; TRBD2 matches at 7 bases. The CDR3 is made up of 16 amino acids. CDR1 is MNHNS and CDR2 is SASEGT in the germline V gene. J was trimmed by 1 base and V by 1 base; bases with no gene match: 7. CDR3 loop: CASSEEGAGYSYEQYF. DNA for the CDR3: TGTGCCAGCAGTGAAGAGGGAGCGGGGTATTCCTACGAGCAGTACTTC.

This CDR3 is CASSSPSRGDQPQHF. As DNA, the CDR3 is TGTGCCAGCAGCTCCCCTTCCCGAGGGGATCAGCCCCAGCATTTT. The chain joins TRBV7-8 to TRBJ1-5; a weak D match, TRBD1 (5 bases). Trimming removed 4 bases at V and 5 bases at J, with 15 bases between. This CDR3 is 15 amino acids long. Germline loops: CDR1 SGHVS, CDR2 FQNEAQ.

V usage is TRBV5-1 and J usage is TRBJ1-4; the D gene is possibly TRBD1 (6 bases). CDR1 and CDR2 (germline): SGHRS, YFSETQ. The CDR3 extends over 13 amino acids. The V end was cut by 5 bases, the J end by 8 bases, with 13 bases between. CDR3 region: CASSTGFGEKLFF. The CDR3, as DNA: TGCGCCAGCAGTACAGGGTTCGGGGAAAAACTGTTTTTT.

The chain's CDR3 is CASSHSSGGATGELFF. For the CDR3, the DNA is TGTGCCAGCAGCCACTCTAGCGGGGGGGCCACCGGGGAGCTGTTTTTT. The chain is built from TRBV13 and TRBJ2-2; 12 bases are shared with TRBD2. The V gene end was trimmed by 5 bases and the J gene end by 4 bases; junction bases not matched to a gene: 5. This CDR3 contains 16 residues. Germline-derived CDR1 and CDR2 are PRHDT and FYEKMQ (reference sequence).

This clone occurred a few times. V and J are TRBV6-5 and TRBJ1-1, with 11 positions matching TRBD1. CDR1 is MNHEY, CDR2 SVGAGI, per germline. V was pared by 6 bases and J by 4 bases, with 7 bases of the junction left unmatched. The CDR3 is 15 residues long. The CDR3 region is CASSPRDRGGTEAFF. The CDR3 DNA reads TGTGCCAGCAGCCCAAGGGACAGGGGGGGCACTGAAGCTTTCTTT.

The chain carries TRBV7-9 and TRBJ1-1, with 7 nucleotides matching TRBD1. The CDR3 is 15 residues long. Germline CDR1 and CDR2: SEHNR and FQNEAQ (reference sequence). V trimming: 5 bases; J trimming: 1 base; junction bases outside the gene matches: 7. The CDR3 loop reads CASSKDRAPNTEAFF. The CDR3 nucleotides are TGTGCCAGCAGCAAAGACAGGGCGCCGAACACTGAAGCTTTCTTT. Drawing the rest from reference TRBV7-9 and TRBJ1-1, the complete variable domain is DTGVSQNPRHKITKRGQNVTFRCDPISEHNRLYWYRQTLGQGPEFLTYFQNEAQLEKSRLLSDRFSAERPKGSFSTLEIQRTEQGDSAMYLCASSKDRAPNTEAFFGQGTRLTVV.

The chain combines TRBV30 with TRBJ2-2; tentative D call: TRBD2 (5 bases). Looked up from germline, CDR1 is GTSNPN and CDR2 is SVGIG (reference sequence). This CDR3 contains 12 residues. The V end lost 1 base, the J end lost 11 bases, and 11 bases lay between the germline ends. As DNA, the CDR3 is TGTGCCTGGAGTGAAACACGGACTGAGCTGTTTTTT. It translates to CAWSETRTELFF. Supplemented by reference TRBV30 and TRBJ2-2, the full variable domain reads SQTIHQWPATLVQPVGSPLSLECTVEGTSNPNLYWYRQAAGRGLQLLFYSVGIGQISSEVPQNLSASRPQDRQFILSSKKLLLSDSGFYLCAWSETRTELFFGEGSRLTVL.